This T cell receptor beta chain was obtained from a study of PD-L1 blockade in urothelial cancer. Whole-study context: Male patients with bladder-origin urothelial cancer numbered about nine tenths of the roughly 29. Blood was tested 3 weeks (second dose) and 6 weeks into treatment. Median T cell yield from blood was over 130,000. Findings and limits, study-wide: Durable-benefit patients expanded tumor-associated blood clones more at 3 weeks.

As to time point: pretreatment peripheral blood. The assay was immunoSEQ multiplex PCR, and TCRdb's table has in-frame clones only and misses some. The data contain 90,000 or so clones, nearly 90% of them seen just once; the ten biggest clones take up around 1.7%. This clone was seen a handful of times. Its target is unknown. The CDR3 totals 12 residues. Germline assignment: CDR1 SNHLY and CDR2 FYNNEI. J was trimmed by 9 bases and V by 8 bases; bases with no gene match: 9. The sequence was collected from a man aged 55 to 70 with urothelial cancer. The J gene is TRBJ1-1, the V gene TRBV2; 7 bases fit TRBD1. Sequencing was performed on PBMCs, taken around atezolizumab (anti-PD-L1) treatment. The CDR3: CASGSGQAKAFF. As DNA, the CDR3 is TGTGCCAGCGGATCCGGACAGGCTAAAGCTTTCTTT.